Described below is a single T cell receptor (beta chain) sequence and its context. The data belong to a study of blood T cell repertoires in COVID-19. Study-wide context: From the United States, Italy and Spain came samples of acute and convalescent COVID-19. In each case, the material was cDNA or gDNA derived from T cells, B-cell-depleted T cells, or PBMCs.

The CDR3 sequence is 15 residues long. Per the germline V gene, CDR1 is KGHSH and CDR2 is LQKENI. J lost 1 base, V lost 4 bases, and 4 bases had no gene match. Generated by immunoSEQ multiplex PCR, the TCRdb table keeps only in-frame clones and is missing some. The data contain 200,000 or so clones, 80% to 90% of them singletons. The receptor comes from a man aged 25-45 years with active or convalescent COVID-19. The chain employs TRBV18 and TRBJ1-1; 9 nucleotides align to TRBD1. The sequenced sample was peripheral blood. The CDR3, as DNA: TGTGCCAGCTCACTCTCGACAGGGGGGAACACTGAAGCTTTCTTT. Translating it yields CASSLSTGGNTEAFF.